Given below is one TCR beta chain in context. This sample was taken from a study of blood T cell repertoires in COVID-19. In the study overall: Researchers got acute and convalescent COVID-19 samples from the United States, Italy and Spain. PBMCs, B-cell-depleted T cells, or T cells provided the cDNA or gDNA that made up the material.

Clones were read by immunoSEQ multiplex PCR, and TCRdb kept only the in-frame ones, dropping some. The sample lists about 180,000 clones, 70% to 85% occurring once. This CDR3 spans 15 amino acids. Trimming shortened V by 5 bases and J by 4 bases, and 17 bases separated the two germline ends. Germline V gene lookup returns CDR1 LNHDA and CDR2 SQIVND (reference sequence). The specimen sequenced was peripheral blood. The TCR was taken from a human donor in a cohort sampled during active COVID-19. This rearrangement joins TRBV19 to TRBJ1-1; D possibly corresponds to TRBD1 (6 bases). CDR3: CASSPTQGGGTEAFF. Here the CDR3 DNA reads TGTGCCAGTAGTCCTACACAGGGCGGTGGCACTGAAGCTTTCTTT.